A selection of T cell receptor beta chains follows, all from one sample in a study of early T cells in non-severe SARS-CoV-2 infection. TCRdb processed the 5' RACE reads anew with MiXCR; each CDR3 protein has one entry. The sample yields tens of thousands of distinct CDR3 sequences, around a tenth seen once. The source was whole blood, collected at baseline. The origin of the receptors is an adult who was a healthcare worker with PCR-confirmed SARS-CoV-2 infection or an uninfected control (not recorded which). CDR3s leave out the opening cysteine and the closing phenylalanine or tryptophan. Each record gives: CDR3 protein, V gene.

CDR3aa: ASSFPKTGNTEAF
v_gene: TRBV7-9

CDR3aa: ASSLRSRPTEAF
v_gene: TRBV12-3/TRBV12-4

CDR3aa: ASSLAVTDTEAF
v_gene: TRBV7-9

CDR3aa: ASRPFVPNEQF
v_gene: TRBV6-2/TRBV6-3

CDR3aa: ASTQAGGSYNEQF
v_gene: TRBV28

CDR3aa: ASSFRRLAGDRDTQY
v_gene: TRBV7-2

CDR3aa: ASSVDRGDTEAF
v_gene: TRBV2

CDR3aa: ASSVGTLYGYT
v_gene: TRBV7-2

CDR3aa: ASQGGSVTDTQY
v_gene: TRBV28

CDR3aa: SAPEATGGVDTQY
v_gene: TRBV20-1

CDR3aa: ASSLEGQGVAEQF
v_gene: TRBV11-2

CDR3aa: ASSPRSRGTLTDTQY
v_gene: TRBV18

CDR3aa: ASSYSREADSSYNSPLH
v_gene: TRBV6-2/TRBV6-3

CDR3aa: ASREGTVETQY
v_gene: TRBV6-5

CDR3aa: ATSRDASNTGELF
v_gene: TRBV15

CDR3aa: ASHGARSTREQY
v_gene: TRBV6-2/TRBV6-3

CDR3aa: ASSIQREIGELF
v_gene: TRBV19